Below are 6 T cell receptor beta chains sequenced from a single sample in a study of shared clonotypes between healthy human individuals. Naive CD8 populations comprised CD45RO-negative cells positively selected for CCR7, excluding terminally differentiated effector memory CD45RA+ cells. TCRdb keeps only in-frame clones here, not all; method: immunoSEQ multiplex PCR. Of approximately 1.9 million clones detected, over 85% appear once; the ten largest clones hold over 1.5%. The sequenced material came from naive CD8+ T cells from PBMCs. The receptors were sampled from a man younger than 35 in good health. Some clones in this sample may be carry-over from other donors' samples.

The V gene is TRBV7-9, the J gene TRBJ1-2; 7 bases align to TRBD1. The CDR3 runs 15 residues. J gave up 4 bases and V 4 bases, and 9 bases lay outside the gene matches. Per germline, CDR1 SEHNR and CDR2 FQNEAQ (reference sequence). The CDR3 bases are TGTGCCAGCAGCTGGAGCCAGGGGGGTCTCTATGGCTACACCTTC. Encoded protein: CASSWSQGGLYGYTF.

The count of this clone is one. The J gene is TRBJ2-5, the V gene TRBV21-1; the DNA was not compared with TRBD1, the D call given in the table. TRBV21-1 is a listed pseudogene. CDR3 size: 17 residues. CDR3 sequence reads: CASSPRGGTGRRETQYF. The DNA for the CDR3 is TGTGCCAGCAGCCCACGCGGAGGGACAGGGCGCCGAGAGACCCAGTACTTC.

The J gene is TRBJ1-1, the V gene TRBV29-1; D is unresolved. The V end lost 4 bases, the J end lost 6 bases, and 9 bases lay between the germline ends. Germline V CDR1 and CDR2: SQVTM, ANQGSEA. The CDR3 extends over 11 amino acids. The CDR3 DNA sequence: TGCAGCGTTGCCTACGCCCCTGAAGCTTTCTTT. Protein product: CSVAYAPEAFF.

The CDR3 region is CASSVQLKDNEQFF. CDR3 nucleotides: TGTGCCAGCAGCGTACAACTGAAAGACAATGAGCAGTTCTTC. The genes are TRBV9 and TRBJ2-1; D gene uncertain. Trimming removed 1 base at V and 5 bases at J, with 10 bases between. Germline loops: CDR1 SGDLS, CDR2 YYNGEE. The length of the CDR3 is 14 residues.

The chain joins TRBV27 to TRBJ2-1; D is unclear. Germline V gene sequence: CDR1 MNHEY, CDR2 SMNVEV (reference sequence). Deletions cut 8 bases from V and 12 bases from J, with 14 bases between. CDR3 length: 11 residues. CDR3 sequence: CASYHASGQFF. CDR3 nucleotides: TGTGCCAGCTACCATGCGTCAGGGCAGTTCTTC.

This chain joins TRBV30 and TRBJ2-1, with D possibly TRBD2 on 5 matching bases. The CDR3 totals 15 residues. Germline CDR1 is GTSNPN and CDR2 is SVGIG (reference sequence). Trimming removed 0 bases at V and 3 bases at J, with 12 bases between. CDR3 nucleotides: TGTGCCTGGAGTGTCCCACCAACTAGCTACAATGAGCAGTTCTTC. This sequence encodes CAWSVPPTSYNEQFF.